Below, 2 T cell receptor beta chains from the same sample are listed, as sequenced in a study of blood T cell repertoires in COVID-19. Profiling relied on immunoSEQ multiplex PCR, and the TCRdb table lists in-frame clones only, not all of them. The table shows about 150,000 clones, with roughly nine tenths occurring only once. Material: peripheral blood. These receptors all come from a woman in her 70s with acute or convalescent COVID-19.

V is TRBV10-3 and J is TRBJ1-5; D not certain. CDR1 and CDR2 from the germline V gene are ENHRY and SYGVKD. Trimming took 0 bases from V and 2 from J, leaving 11 bases between them. The CDR3 is 16 amino acids. The CDR3 spells CAISESTLGGNQPQHF. The CDR3 bases are TGTGCCATCAGTGAGTCAACCCTCGGGGGCAATCAGCCCCAGCATTTT.

The gene calls are TRBV19 and TRBJ2-7; TRBD2 might be the D (5 bases). The germline gives CDR1 LNHDA, CDR2 SQIVND (reference sequence). The length of the CDR3 is 16 residues. V gave up 6 bases and J gave up 3 bases, with 21 bases separating them. In nucleotides, the CDR3 is TGTGCCAGTAGCGATTGGTTGAGGGTACACTACTACGAGCAGTACTTC. Translation gives CASSDWLRVHYYEQYF.